This passage covers 19 T cell receptor beta chains from one sample sequenced in a study of blood T cell repertoires in COVID-19. Generated by immunoSEQ multiplex PCR, the TCRdb table keeps only in-frame clones and is missing some. Of about 200,000 clones in the sample, more than 80% were seen once. Sequenced material: PBMCs or T cells enriched from blood (not recorded which). These receptors were collected from a young man who had recovered from COVID-19.

The rearrangement joins TRBV13 to TRBJ1-6, with D unresolved. CDR1 and CDR2 from the germline V gene are PRHDT and FYEKMQ (reference sequence). The V and J ends lost 5 bases and 6 bases respectively, with 11 bases between them. The CDR3 runs 14 residues. The CDR3: CASSQNAVNSPLHF. The CDR3 DNA follows: TGTGCCAGCAGCCAAAACGCGGTTAATTCACCCCTCCACTTT.

The chain couples TRBV30 to TRBJ1-2; a possible D gene is TRBD1 (5 bases). CDR1 is GTSNPN and CDR2 is SVGIG in the germline V gene (reference sequence). CDR3 length: 13 residues. V was shortened by 1 base and J by 0 bases, with 6 bases between the two germline ends. The CDR3 protein is CAWSATANYGYTF. Written as DNA, the CDR3 is TGTGCCTGGAGTGCGACAGCTAACTATGGCTACACCTTC. Combining the CDR3 with reference TRBV30 and TRBJ1-2 gives the whole variable domain SQTIHQWPATLVQPVGSPLSLECTVEGTSNPNLYWYRQAAGRGLQLLFYSVGIGQISSEVPQNLSASRPQDRQFILSSKKLLLSDSGFYLCAWSATANYGYTFGSGTRLTVV.

This clone was counted a few times. The chain links TRBV14 to TRBJ2-7, with D tentatively TRBD1 (6 bases). Germline CDR1 is SGHDN and CDR2 is FVKESK. The CDR3 loop spans 13 amino acids. The V end was cut by 4 bases, the J end by 4 bases, with 11 bases between. CDR3 loop: CASSPLGHYEQYF. CDR3 nucleotide sequence: TGTGCCAGCAGCCCCCTGGGACATTACGAGCAGTACTTC.

The chain employs TRBV6-6 and TRBJ2-1; TRBD2 might be the D (6 bases). Trimming cost V 7 bases and J 3 bases, with 13 bases left between them. Germline-derived CDR1 and CDR2 are MNHNY and SVGAGI (reference sequence). The CDR3 is 14 residues long. CDR3 loop: CASTASVYYNEQFF. CDR3 DNA: TGTGCCAGCACGGCTAGCGTCTACTACAATGAGCAGTTCTTC.

This chain connects TRBV19 to TRBJ2-2; 7 positions agree with TRBD1. The CDR3 length is 16 residues. CDR1 is LNHDA and CDR2 is SQIVND in the germline V gene (reference sequence). The trim removed 7 bases at V and 5 bases at J, leaving 13 bases unmatched. CDR3 nucleotide sequence: TGTGCCAGTACCCCCGACAGGGCGGTAAGGACCGGGGAGCTGTTTTTT. Its translation: CASTPDRAVRTGELFF. Variable domain in full (rest from reference TRBV19 and TRBJ2-2): DGGITQSPKYLFRKEGQNVTLSCEQNLNHDAMYWYRQDPGQGLRLIYYSQIVNDFQKGDIAEGYSVSREKKESFPLTVTSAQKNPTAFYLCASTPDRAVRTGELFFGEGSRLTVL.

The V gene is TRBV30, the J gene TRBJ2-7, with D uncertain. CDR3 length equals 12 residues. The V and J ends lost 1 base and 5 bases respectively, with 9 bases between them. In germline, CDR1 is GTSNPN, CDR2 SVGIG (reference sequence). The CDR3 spells CAWSGGVHEQYF. CDR3 nucleotides: TGTGCCTGGAGTGGCGGTGTCCACGAGCAGTACTTC.

The chain combines TRBV9 with TRBJ1-5; TRBD1 is a possible D gene (6 bases). Germline assignment: CDR1 SGDLS and CDR2 YYNGEE. The CDR3 has 15 residues. V lost 0 bases and J 2 bases, leaving 9 bases between the germline ends. The CDR3: CASSVGPGGNQPQHF. DNA of the CDR3: TGTGCCAGCAGCGTAGGACCAGGGGGCAATCAGCCCCAGCATTTT.

This clone appeared once. J is TRBJ1-6 and V is TRBV30; perhaps TRBD1 as D (5 bases). Trimming left V 2 bases short and J 8 bases short, with 22 bases between. The germline V gene has CDR1 GTSNPN and CDR2 SVGIG (reference sequence). The CDR3 consists of 17 residues. CDR3 sequence: CAWSMKNKGLLDSPLHF. DNA for the CDR3: TGTGCCTGGAGTATGAAAAACAAGGGACTTCTCGATTCACCCCTCCACTTT.

The V and J genes are TRBV5-1 and TRBJ2-1; TRBD1 aligns across 9 bases. The CDR3 totals 15 residues. Germline loops: CDR1 SGHRS, CDR2 YFSETQ. V was clipped by 4 bases and J by 8 bases; unmatched bases: 10. CDR3 coding DNA: TGCGCCAGCAGCATCGGACAGGGGAGGAGGGATGAGCAGTTCTTC. As protein: CASSIGQGRRDEQFF. The full variable domain, its missing parts supplied by reference TRBV5-1 and TRBJ2-1, is KAGVTQTPRYLIKTRGQQVTLSCSPISGHRSVSWYQQTPGQGLQFLFEYFSETQRNKGNFPGRFSGRQFSNSRSEMNVSTLELGDSALYLCASSIGQGRRDEQFFGPGTRLTVL.

The chain carries TRBV5-1 and TRBJ2-3, with 11 bases identical to TRBD1. The CDR3 length is 15 residues. Looked up from germline, CDR1 is SGHRS and CDR2 is YFSETQ. Unmatched junction bases numbered 3, after V lost 3 bases and J lost 3 bases. The CDR3 here is CASSSDRGRTDTQYF. The CDR3 DNA reads TGCGCCAGCAGCTCGGACAGGGGGCGAACAGATACGCAGTATTTT.

The chain links TRBV5-1 to TRBJ2-6; no firm D call. Germline CDR1 and CDR2: SGHRS and YFSETQ. Trimming shortened V by 2 bases and J by 4 bases, and 10 bases separated the two germline ends. The length of the CDR3 is 15 residues. The CDR3: CASSFSGHGANVLTF. In DNA form, the CDR3 reads TGCGCCAGCAGCTTTTCTGGGCACGGGGCCAACGTCCTGACTTTC.

The CDR3 is CASSQDRGWSPLHF. The CDR3 nucleotides are TGTGCCAGCAGCCAGGACAGGGGTTGGTCACCCCTCCACTTT. V gene TRBV7-2 combines with J gene TRBJ1-6; the match to TRBD1 covers 9 bases. CDR3 length: 14 amino acids. J gave up 10 bases and V 5 bases, and 6 bases lay outside the gene matches. Germline CDR1 is SGHTA and CDR2 is FQGNSA. Combining the CDR3 with reference TRBV7-2 and TRBJ1-6 gives the whole variable domain GAGVSQSPSNKVTEKGKDVELRCDPISGHTALYWYRQSLGQGLEFLIYFQGNSAPDKSGLPSDRFSAERTGGSVSTLTIQRTQQEDSAVYLCASSQDRGWSPLHFGNGTRLTVT.

The chain links TRBV24-1 to TRBJ2-1; D might be TRBD1 (5 bases). Between the trimmed V and J ends, which lost 0 bases and 5 bases, there was a span of 10 bases. Germline CDR1 and CDR2: KGHDR and SFDVKD. There are 15 residues in the CDR3. The CDR3 sequence: CATSDLGAGNNEQFF. The CDR3 region has the DNA TGTGCCACCAGTGATTTGGGGGCAGGCAACAATGAGCAGTTCTTC.

For the CDR3, the DNA is TGTGCCATCAGTGAGTCCCTCTATAGCAATCAGCCCCAGCATTTT. Protein: CAISESLYSNQPQHF. The chain employs TRBV10-3 and TRBJ1-5; D is undetermined. Germline values: CDR1 ENHRY, CDR2 SYGVKD. The germline V and J ends were trimmed by 0 bases and 0 bases, with 6 bases remaining between them. The CDR3 length is 15 residues.

This chain links TRBV19 with TRBJ1-4; D not resolved. Germline CDR1 and CDR2: LNHDA and SQIVND (reference sequence). V was trimmed by 2 bases and J by 0 bases, leaving 7 bases between them. The CDR3 covers 15 residues. DNA for the CDR3: TGTGCCAGTAGTATAAAACCAGCAACTAATGAAAAACTGTTTTTT. It specifies CASSIKPATNEKLFF.

This chain uses TRBV30 with TRBJ2-7, with TRBD1 as a possible D gene (5 bases). V was pared by 3 bases and J by 6 bases, with 12 bases between. CDR3 length equals 12 residues. Germline V gene data show CDR1 as GTSNPN and CDR2 as SVGIG (reference sequence). The CDR3 nucleotides read TGTGCCTGGAGCGATGACAGAGGCGAGCAGTACTTC. Translating gives CAWSDDRGEQYF.

CDR3 coding DNA: TGTGCCAGCAGCCGGAGTCCGGTGAGGGGGGAAAAACTGTTTTTT. It translates to CASSRSPVRGEKLFF. This chain joins TRBV11-2 and TRBJ1-4; D is perhaps TRBD1 (6 bases). Per the germline V gene, CDR1 is SGHAT and CDR2 is FQNNGV. V was pared by 5 bases and J by 8 bases, with 18 bases between. CDR3 length equals 15 residues.

This chain links TRBV4-1 with TRBJ2-3, with a tentative D call TRBD1 (7 bases). V was pared by 0 bases and J by 2 bases, with 15 bases between. CDR1 and CDR2 from the germline V gene are MGHRA and YSYEKL. This CDR3 region has 17 residues. Here the CDR3 DNA reads TGCGCCAGCAGCCAAGATTTAGCAGGGGGGCTCACAGATACGCAGTATTTT. Residues: CASSQDLAGGLTDTQYF.

The chain joins TRBV7-2 to TRBJ2-7; TRBD1 matches 9 bases. Germline loops: CDR1 SGHTA, CDR2 FQGNSA. V trimming: 1 base; J trimming: 6 bases; junction bases outside the gene matches: 7. This CDR3 spans 15 amino acids. Here the CDR3 reads CASSLGGTGSSEQYF. Written as DNA, the CDR3 is TGTGCCAGCAGCTTAGGGGGGACAGGGAGCTCCGAGCAGTACTTC.